This T cell receptor beta chain was retrieved from a study of OX40 agonist ivuxolimab in advanced cancers. The CDR3 spans 13 residues. CDR1 SSHAT and CDR2 FNYEAQ come from the germline V gene (reference sequence). Regarding this clone: The junction and the germline gene differ at one end; a read error may be behind it.

TCRdb's copy holds only in-frame clones and misses some; the assay was immunoSEQ multiplex PCR. The sample records about 95,000 clones, about 88% being singletons. The J gene is TRBJ2-5, the V gene TRBV7-7, with D maybe TRBD2 (5 bases). The sequences come from CD4+ or CD8+ T cells sorted from blood, collected in a trial of the OX40 agonist ivuxolimab. This clonotype originated in an adult with an advanced solid tumor such as melanoma, head and neck, liver or kidney cancer. The DNA for the CDR3 is TGTGCTAGCAGCGGTCTGGCTCGCGAGACCCAGTACTTC. Translation gives CASSGLARETQYF.